A selection of T cell receptor beta chains follows, all from one sample in a study of vaccination effects on CD4 cells after COVID-19. The table came from immunoSEQ multiplex PCR; TCRdb's copy has only in-frame clones and leaves some out. Of roughly 55,000 clones listed, roughly 78% are singletons. No cognate antigen is known for these TCRs. The input for sequencing was CD4+ T cells from PBMCs cultured with HCoV-OC43 spike peptides, taken after COVID-19 vaccination. The receptors come from a human donor who received a COVID-19 vaccine. Each CDR3 is given with its conserved first and last residue. Each record gives: J gene, V gene, CDR3 length, CDR3 protein.

>TRBJ2-5|TRBV3-1/TRBV3-2|19
CASSQTRYSGGSIQETQYF
>TRBJ2-1|TRBV19|14
CASSIGQGADEQFF
>TRBJ1-5|TRBV19|17
CASIISYASNGNQPQHF
>TRBJ1-4|TRBV19|16
CASSKTRTGGVEKLFF
>TRBJ1-6|TRBV10-3|15
CAISEGGQEDSPLHF
>TRBJ1-2|TRBV3-1/TRBV3-2|13
CASSPSRSYGYTF
>TRBJ1-1|TRBV5-4|15
CASSFSRGLDTEAFF
>TRBJ1-4|TRBV19|14
CASMIRGSNEKLFF
>TRBJ1-6|TRBV5-1|14
CASSLGILLSPLHF
>TRBJ2-1|TRBV19|13
CASSTTGPTEQFF
>TRBJ2-5|TRBV18|15
CASSPQITGGETQYF
>TRBJ2-5|TRBV9|15
CASSAGQGGLKTQYF